This entry lists 31 T cell receptor beta chains sequenced from one sample in a study of post-analysis software for immune sequencing data. Study-wide findings and caveats: In patients, TRBV5-6, TRBV5-1 and TRBV20-1 belonged to roughly five TRBV segments found more frequently than in controls.

The library was made from cDNA and included unique molecular identifiers. TCRdb reprocessed the PCR reads via MiXCR and lists one record per CDR3 protein. Seen here are fewer than 700,000 distinct CDR3 sequences, around 40% observed once, and the top ten hold about 1.5%. Antigens for these TCRs are unknown. What was sequenced was blood. The source of these receptors is a girl between 10 and 17 years old with multiple sclerosis.

CDR3 sequence: CSVERQGNYGYTF. In nucleotides, the CDR3 is TGCAGCGTTGAGAGGCAGGGGAACTATGGCTACACCTTC. V usage is TRBV29-1 and J usage is TRBJ1-2; possible D gene TRBD1, 6 bases. The V gene's germline CDR1 is SQVTM and CDR2 ANQGSEA. This CDR3 has 13 amino acids. The V end lost 3 bases, the J end lost 2 bases, and 10 bases lay between the germline ends.

The table lists this clonotype with a few counts. This chain joins TRBV10-3 and TRBJ1-1; 7 bases line up with TRBD1. The CDR3 has 15 residues. Trimming removed 7 bases from V and 0 bases from J; junction bases left unmatched: 8. Looked up from germline, CDR1 is ENHRY and CDR2 is SYGVKD. The CDR3 DNA reads as TGTGCCATCAAAGGGGACAGAAGCATGAACACTGAAGCTTTCTTT. Translation: CAIKGDRSMNTEAFF.

The rearrangement links TRBV12-5 to TRBJ2-1; possible D gene TRBD2, 6 bases. This CDR3 contains 14 residues. The germline V gene encodes CDR1 LGHNT and CDR2 FRNRAP. Between the trimmed V and J ends, which lost 1 base and 13 bases, there was a span of 17 bases. CDR3 coding DNA: TGTGCTAGTGGTTTGGGTCCCCTAGCGCCCCACCAGTTCTTC. It translates to CASGLGPLAPHQFF.

This clonotype appeared a few times. The rearrangement links TRBV7-7 to TRBJ2-5; 9 nucleotides agree with TRBD1. Per germline, CDR1 SSHAT and CDR2 FNYEAQ (reference sequence). This CDR3 spans 14 amino acids. With 5 bases clipped from V and 5 bases from J, the junction kept 6 bases outside the gene matches. The CDR3 DNA reads as TGTGCCAGCAGCGTAACAGGGGGCCGGGAGACCCAGTACTTC. This gives the protein CASSVTGGRETQYF.

This clonotype was counted between two and nine times. The chain has TRBV29-1 and TRBJ1-2, with D hard to call. Between the trimmed V and J ends, which lost 4 bases and 13 bases, there was a span of 16 bases. Germline V gene sequence: CDR1 SQVTM, CDR2 ANQGSEA. This CDR3 has 11 residues. In nucleotides, the CDR3 is TGCAGCGTTGGGACGGCGGACCCAGGCACCTTC. Its protein is CSVGTADPGTF.

The chain joins TRBV7-3 to TRBJ2-2; 9 bases fit TRBD1. After removal of 1 base from V and 0 bases from J, the junction contained 6 bases not matched to a gene. CDR3 length equals 18 residues. The V gene's germline CDR1 is SGHTA and CDR2 FQGTGA. CDR3 region: CASSLNGGQGSNTGELFF. The DNA for the CDR3 is TGTGCCAGCAGCTTAAACGGAGGACAGGGGTCGAACACCGGGGAGCTGTTTTTT.

The rearrangement uses TRBV5-1 and TRBJ1-5; 7 bases are a match to TRBD1. The V and J ends lost 1 base and 4 bases, in that order; junction bases with no gene match: 5. Germline V gene lookup returns CDR1 SGHRS and CDR2 YFSETQ. CDR3 length equals 15 residues. CDR3 in amino acids: CASSLRGGLNQPQHF. CDR3 DNA sequence: TGCGCCAGCAGCTTGAGAGGGGGCCTTAATCAGCCCCAGCATTTT.

V and J are TRBV20-1 and TRBJ1-5; TRBD1 agrees at 7 bases. This CDR3 contains 14 residues. The junction had 11 bases not matched to a gene; V was cut back by 5 bases and J by 7 bases. Germline-derived CDR1 and CDR2 are DFQATT and SNEGSKA (reference sequence). The CDR3 protein is CSAAGTATEQPQHF. The CDR3 nucleotides are TGCAGTGCTGCCGGGACAGCGACGGAGCAGCCCCAGCATTTT.

This clonotype was counted at least ten times. The rearrangement links TRBV11-2 to TRBJ2-1; 9 positions match TRBD2. The V and J ends lost 8 bases and 4 bases, in that order; junction bases with no gene match: 9. There are 15 residues in the CDR3. The germline V gene encodes CDR1 SGHAT and CDR2 FQNNGV. CDR3 sequence reads: CASGELAGLYNEQFF. The CDR3 nucleotides read TGTGCCAGCGGGGAGCTAGCGGGACTATACAATGAGCAGTTCTTC. Full variable domain (rest looked up from reference TRBV11-2 and TRBJ2-1): EAGVAQSPRYKIIEKRQSVAFWCNPISGHATLYWYQQILGQGPKLLIQFQNNGVVDDSQLPKDRFSAERLKGVDSTLKIQPAKLEDSAVYLCASGELAGLYNEQFFGPGTRLTVL.

This chain links TRBV29-1 with TRBJ2-1; no clear D. The germline CDR1 and CDR2 sequences are SQVTM and ANQGSEA. This CDR3 spans 13 amino acids. The V end was cut by 1 base, the J end by 7 bases, with 11 bases between. DNA for the CDR3: TGCAGCGTTGAAGGGGAAGGTTTGAATGAGCAGTTCTTC. Translating it yields CSVEGEGLNEQFF.

The rearrangement joins TRBV6-5 to TRBJ2-3, with D perhaps matching TRBD2 (5 bases). The CDR3 is 14 amino acids. Trimming cost V 6 bases and J 2 bases, with 12 bases left between them. From germline, CDR1 is MNHEY and CDR2 SVGAGI. The CDR3 DNA is TGTGCCAGCAGCCGCGGACTTTACACAGATACGCAGTATTTT. It codes for CASSRGLYTDTQYF.

On this clonotype: Sequence at one end of the junction differs from germline and may be a read error. CDR3 loop: CASSFSSGSGPTDTQYF. Written as DNA, the CDR3 is TGTGCCAGTAGCTTCTCCTCTGGCAGCGGACCCACAGATACGCAGTATTTT. The chain combines TRBV11-2 with TRBJ2-3, with TRBD2 as a possible D gene (5 bases). CDR3 size: 17 residues. The germline V gene encodes CDR1 SGHAT and CDR2 FQNNGV.

There are a few counts of this clonotype. This chain connects TRBV5-6 to TRBJ2-5, with a tentative D call TRBD1 (6 bases). Between the trimmed V and J ends, which lost 3 bases and 5 bases, there was a span of 20 bases. CDR1 is SGHDT and CDR2 is YYEEEE in the germline V gene. The CDR3 totals 16 residues. This CDR3 is CASSSMTGLTAETQYF. CDR3 DNA sequence: TGTGCCAGCAGCTCGATGACAGGTCTTACAGCGGAGACCCAGTACTTC.

This rearrangement joins TRBV7-9 to TRBJ2-1; D gene ambiguous. V gave up 3 bases and J gave up 0 bases, with 12 bases separating them. CDR1 is SEHNR and CDR2 is FQNEAQ in the germline V gene (reference sequence). This CDR3 has 16 residues. This chain's CDR3 is CASSLDSPRSYNEQFF. For the CDR3, the DNA is TGTGCCAGCAGCTTGGATAGTCCGCGCTCCTACAATGAGCAGTTCTTC.

The V and J genes are TRBV28 and TRBJ2-7; 11 positions match TRBD2. The J call may not be correct, given that the DNA end is closer to TRBJ2-5. The CDR3 has 17 amino acids. Germline V gene sequence: CDR1 MDHEN, CDR2 SYDVKM. The CDR3 DNA is TGTGCCAGCAGTTTAAAGGCTAGCGGGAGGAGGTTCGGGACCCAGTACTTC. Translated, it gives CASSLKASGRRFGTQYF.

The table lists this clonotype with a count of one. The V call is TRBV12-3 or TRBV12-4, the J call TRBJ1-5; TRBD1 is a possible D gene (6 bases). Between the trimmed V and J ends, which lost 3 bases and 2 bases, there was a span of 17 bases. CDR3 size: 17 residues. The CDR3: CASSFSGAARGNQPQHF. The CDR3 bases are TGTGCCAGCAGTTTTTCAGGGGCAGCCCGGGGCAATCAGCCCCAGCATTTT.

This clonotype was picked up a small number of times. J is TRBJ2-1 and V is TRBV20-1, with a tentative D call TRBD2 (6 bases). Germline CDR1 and CDR2: DFQATT and SNEGSKA (reference sequence). The CDR3 is 12 residues long. The V gene lost 5 bases and the J gene lost 13 bases, with 18 bases spanning the gap. The CDR3 DNA sequence: TGCAGTGCTCGCAACCCTAGCGACCTCCAGTTCTTC. Its translation is CSARNPSDLQFF.

The rearrangement uses TRBV12-3 or TRBV12-4 and TRBJ1-1; D uncertain. Trimming shortened V by 6 bases and J by 3 bases, and 5 bases separated the two germline ends. This CDR3 comprises 11 residues. The CDR3 region has the DNA TGTGCCAGCAGCCGGTACACTGAAGCTTTCTTT. Amino acids: CASSRYTEAFF.

The genes are TRBV12-3 or TRBV12-4 and TRBJ2-5, with 8 nucleotides matching TRBD2. The CDR3 covers 15 residues. V lost 7 bases and J lost 5; bases outside the gene matches: 12. CDR3 sequence: CASTLTSARGETQYF. In DNA, the CDR3 is TGTGCCAGCACCCTGACTAGCGCGAGGGGGGAGACCCAGTACTTC.

This clonotype has more than one count but fewer than ten. The CDR3 protein is CASSLNRRQYF. In nucleotides, the CDR3 is TGTGCCAGCAGTTTGAACAGACGACAGTACTTC. The chain joins TRBV12-3 or TRBV12-4 to TRBJ2-4; D is unclear. Trimming stripped 3 bases from V and 13 bases from J, with 10 bases between. This CDR3 contains 11 residues.

This sequence joins TRBV7-7 and TRBJ2-1; D is possibly TRBD1 or TRBD2 (6 bases each). V was cut by 5 bases and J by 9 bases, with 14 bases left in between. This CDR3 has 13 amino acids. Germline V lookup: CDR1 SSHAT, CDR2 FNYEAQ (reference sequence). The CDR3 here is CASSGLQGGEQFF. The CDR3 DNA sequence: TGTGCCAGCAGCGGACTACAGGGCGGTGAGCAGTTCTTC.

This clonotype has a handful of counts. The gene calls are TRBV27 and TRBJ1-2; TRBD1 matches 7 bases. The CDR3 loop spans 13 amino acids. The trim removed 8 bases at V and 8 bases at J, leaving 11 bases unmatched. CDR1 and CDR2 (germline): MNHEY, SMNVEV (reference sequence). The CDR3 reads CASGNRGASGYTF. The CDR3 DNA reads TGTGCCAGCGGAAACAGGGGAGCGAGCGGCTACACCTTC.

This clonotype has only a few counts. This chain links TRBV12-3 or TRBV12-4 with TRBJ1-4, with TRBD1 as a possible D gene (5 bases). V was cut by 1 base and J by 7 bases, with 13 bases left in between. The CDR3 consists of 15 residues. The CDR3 nucleotides are TGTGCCAGCAGTTTAGGCCCGGGGGTCGGTGAAAAACTGTTTTTT. Translating gives CASSLGPGVGEKLFF.

The rearrangement links TRBV12-3 or TRBV12-4 to TRBJ2-1; TRBD2 matches 15 bases. CDR3 length: 18 residues. V shed 6 bases, J shed 8 bases, and the junction held 14 bases outside the gene matches. The CDR3 protein is CASSTGTSGRYDEDEQFF. For the CDR3, the DNA is TGTGCCAGCAGCACCGGGACTAGCGGGAGGTATGACGAAGATGAGCAGTTCTTC.

This clonotype was seen a handful of times. This rearrangement joins TRBV7-8 to TRBJ2-1, with 10 bases that match TRBD2. The J segment lost 8 bases and the V segment lost 3 bases, leaving 10 bases of the junction unmatched. The length of the CDR3 is 16 residues. Germline V lookup: CDR1 SGHVS, CDR2 FQNEAQ. This chain's CDR3 is CASSFGAGGPEDEQFF. In nucleotides, the CDR3 is TGTGCCAGCAGCTTTGGAGCGGGAGGGCCGGAGGATGAGCAGTTCTTC.

The chain joins TRBV7-9 to TRBJ2-1; 8 nucleotides match TRBD2. The V segment lost 1 base and the J segment 7 bases; nucleotides outside the gene matches: 9. This CDR3 is built from 16 residues. CDR1 is SEHNR, CDR2 FQNEAQ, per germline (reference sequence). CDR3 amino acids: CASSLDSGAGQNEQFF. The CDR3 DNA is TGTGCCAGCAGCTTAGATAGCGGGGCGGGCCAAAATGAGCAGTTCTTC. The variable domain in full, completed from reference TRBV7-9 and TRBJ2-1, reads DTGVSQNPRHKITKRGQNVTFRCDPISEHNRLYWYRQTLGQGPEFLTYFQNEAQLEKSRLLSDRFSAERPKGSFSTLEIQRTEQGDSAMYLCASSLDSGAGQNEQFFGPGTRLTVL.

V is TRBV6-1 and J is TRBJ2-5; D is tentatively TRBD1 or TRBD2 (5 bases each). Germline V gene lookup returns CDR1 MNHNS and CDR2 SASEGT. This CDR3 region has 15 residues. V lost 7 bases and J 3 bases, leaving 18 bases between the germline ends. The CDR3 loop reads CASTGTGTREETQYF. In DNA form, the CDR3 reads TGTGCCAGCACCGGAACCGGGACCCGTGAAGAGACCCAGTACTTC.

This clonotype turned up a few times. J is TRBJ2-7 and V is TRBV20-1, with 7 positions matching TRBD1. CDR3 size: 14 residues. The ends lost 5 bases at V and 2 bases at J; junction bases unmatched: 9. Germline CDR1 and CDR2: DFQATT and SNEGSKA (reference sequence). CDR3 nucleotide sequence: TGCAGTGCTTCATCCGGGACAGCTGCCTACGAGCAGTACTTC. This codes for CSASSGTAAYEQYF.

This sequence joins TRBV12-3 or TRBV12-4 and TRBJ2-1; tentative D call: TRBD1 (6 bases). This CDR3 is 14 amino acids long. V dropped 6 bases and J dropped 12 bases, with 21 bases sitting between them. CDR3 DNA sequence: TGTGCCAGCAGCAGGGACACCGGTTTACATGGGCAGTTCTTC. Translated: CASSRDTGLHGQFF.

The sample holds a few counts of this clonotype. This chain joins TRBV20-1 and TRBJ2-7; no clear D gene. Looked up from germline, CDR1 is DFQATT and CDR2 is SNEGSKA (reference sequence). This CDR3 region has 12 residues. Trimming stripped 3 bases from V and 3 bases from J, with 9 bases between. The DNA of the CDR3 is TGCAGTGCTAGTCTAACCCTCTACGAGCAGTACTTC. Residues: CSASLTLYEQYF.

In this sample, this clonotype turned up a few times. The chain recombines TRBV6-5 with TRBJ1-2; D is undetermined. Germline assignment: CDR1 MNHEY and CDR2 SVGAGI. The CDR3 length is 13 residues. Trimming removed 4 bases from V and 7 bases from J, with 13 bases in between. This CDR3 reads CASSSAEAGGYTF. CDR3 in DNA: TGTGCCAGCAGTTCCGCCGAGGCGGGTGGCTACACCTTC.